Only a few counts were recorded for the clone carrying this T cell receptor beta chain. This specimen belongs to a study of T-cell reconstitution after alpha-beta-depleted transplantation in children. Library preparation (for TCRbeta) was performed with unique molecular identifiers. TCRdb re-called the PCR reads with MiXCR, one entry per CDR3 protein. In the table there are approximately 240,000 distinct CDR3 sequences, over 9.5% of which are singletons. The germline gives CDR1 SGHKS, CDR2 YYEKEE (reference sequence). V was cut by 6 bases and J by 3 bases, with 18 bases left in between. This CDR3 comprises 15 residues.

V usage is TRBV5-5 and J usage is TRBJ1-1, with TRBD1 as a possible D gene (5 bases). Sequenced material: PBMCs from the stem cell graft donor, taken from the stem cell graft. The origin of this receptor is a human donor who donated a stem cell graft to a child with SCID. This CDR3 reads CASKQPGNPDTEAFF. The CDR3 DNA follows: TGTGCCAGCAAACAACCAGGGAATCCCGACACTGAAGCTTTCTTT. Variable domain in full (rest from reference TRBV5-5 and TRBJ1-1): DAGVTQSPTHLIKTRGQQVTLRCSPISGHKSVSWYQQVLGQGPQFIFQYYEKEERGRGNFPDRFSARQFPNYSSELNVNALLLGDSALYLCASKQPGNPDTEAFFGQGTRLTVV.